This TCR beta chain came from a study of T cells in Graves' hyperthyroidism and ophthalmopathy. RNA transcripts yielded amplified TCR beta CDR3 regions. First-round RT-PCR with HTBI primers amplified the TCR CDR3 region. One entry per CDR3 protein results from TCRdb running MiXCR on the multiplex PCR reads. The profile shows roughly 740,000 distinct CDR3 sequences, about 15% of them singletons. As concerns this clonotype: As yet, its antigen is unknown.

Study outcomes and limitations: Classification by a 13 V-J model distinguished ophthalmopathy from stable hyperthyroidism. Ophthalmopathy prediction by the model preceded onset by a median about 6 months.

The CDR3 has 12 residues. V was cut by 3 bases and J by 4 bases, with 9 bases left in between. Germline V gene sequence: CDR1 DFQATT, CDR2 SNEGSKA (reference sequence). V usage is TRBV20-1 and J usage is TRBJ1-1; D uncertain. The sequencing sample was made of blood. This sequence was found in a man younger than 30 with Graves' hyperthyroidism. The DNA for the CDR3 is TGCAGTGCTAGCGGAACGGGCACTGAAGCTTTCTTT. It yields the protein CSASGTGTEAFF.